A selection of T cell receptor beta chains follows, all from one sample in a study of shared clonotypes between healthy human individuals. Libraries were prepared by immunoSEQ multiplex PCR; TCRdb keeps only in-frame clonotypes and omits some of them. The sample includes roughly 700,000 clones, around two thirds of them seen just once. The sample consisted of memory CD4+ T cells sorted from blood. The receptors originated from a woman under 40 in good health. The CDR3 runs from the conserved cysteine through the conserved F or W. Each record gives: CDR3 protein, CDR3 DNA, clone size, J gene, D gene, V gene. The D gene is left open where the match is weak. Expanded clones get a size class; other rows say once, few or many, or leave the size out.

CDR3: CASSPSGTSGGTQYF; DNA: TGTGCCAGCAGCCCCTCCGGGACTAGCGGCGGGACGCAGTATTTT; size: NA; J: TRBJ2-3; D: TRBD2; V: TRBV7-8
CDR3: CASRSGGLSSYNEQFF; DNA: TGTGCCAGCAGGTCCGGGGGACTAAGCTCCTACAATGAGCAGTTCTTC; size: NA; J: TRBJ2-1; D: TRBD2; V: TRBV28
CDR3: CASSQEIPGGRWGYGYTF; DNA: TGTGCCAGCAGCCAAGAGATCCCGGGGGGCCGCTGGGGCTATGGCTACACCTTC; size: NA; J: TRBJ1-2; D: NA; V: TRBV4-2
CDR3: CAIPRGVRGDEQYF; DNA: TGTGCCATCCCGCGGGGTGTCCGGGGGGATGAGCAGTACTTC; size: NA; J: TRBJ2-7; D: TRBD2; V: TRBV19
CDR3: CASSQGHTGQTTDTQYF; DNA: TGCGCCAGCAGCCAAGGGCATACGGGACAGACCACAGATACGCAGTATTTT; size: NA; J: TRBJ2-3; D: TRBD1; V: TRBV5-1
CDR3: CASSLGRLAVAEAFF; DNA: TGTGCCAGCAGCTTGGGTCGCCTAGCGGTGGCTGAAGCTTTCTTT; size: NA; J: TRBJ1-1; D: NA; V: TRBV7-9
CDR3: CASSLSPGRNQPQHF; DNA: TGTGCCAGCAGTTTATCCCCAGGGAGGAATCAGCCCCAGCATTTT; size: NA; J: TRBJ1-5; D: NA; V: TRBV28
CDR3: CASSPTGSSRNEQFF; DNA: TGTGCCAGCAGTCCGACGGGTAGTTCGAGAAATGAGCAGTTCTTC; size: few; J: TRBJ2-1; D: NA; V: TRBV28
CDR3: CASRKHGTEHNEQFF; DNA: TGTGCCAGCAGAAAACACGGGACGGAGCACAATGAGCAGTTCTTC; size: NA; J: TRBJ2-1; D: NA; V: TRBV27
CDR3: CASSLGTGLTEAFF; DNA: TGTGCCAGCAGTTTAGGGACAGGGTTGACTGAAGCTTTCTTT; size: NA; J: TRBJ1-1; D: TRBD1; V: TRBV28
CDR3: CASSVGGSMDEQFF; DNA: TGTGCCAGCAGCGTAGGCGGGAGTATGGATGAGCAGTTCTTC; size: NA; J: TRBJ2-1; D: TRBD2; V: TRBV9
CDR3: CASSDGTVNGNEQFF; DNA: TGTGCCAGCAGTGACGGGACGGTCAACGGGAATGAGCAGTTCTTC; size: NA; J: TRBJ2-1; D: NA; V: TRBV6-6
CDR3: CASSPTTKTGANVLTF; DNA: TGTGCCAGCTCACCCACGACCAAAACCGGGGCCAACGTCCTGACTTTC; size: once; J: TRBJ2-6; D: NA; V: TRBV18
CDR3: CASSTGGNTGELFF; DNA: TGTGCCAGCAGTACGGGGGGAAATACCGGGGAGCTGTTTTTT; size: NA; J: TRBJ2-2; D: TRBD2; V: TRBV28
CDR3: CASSEDRGRETQYF; DNA: TGTGCCAGCAGTGAGGATAGGGGGCGGGAGACCCAGTACTTC; size: NA; J: TRBJ2-5; D: TRBD1; V: TRBV2
CDR3: CASSSSRGPWGGYTF; DNA: TGTGCCAGCAGCTCCTCCCGGGGGCCGTGGGGTGGCTACACCTTC; size: NA; J: TRBJ1-2; D: NA; V: TRBV7-9
CDR3: CASSTGGGNQPQHF; DNA: TGTGCCAGCAGTACAGGGGGTGGCAATCAGCCCCAGCATTTT; size: NA; J: TRBJ1-5; D: TRBD1; V: TRBV6-1
CDR3: CASSQGIGLAEETQYF; DNA: TGTGCCAGCAGCCAAGGTATAGGACTAGCGGAAGAGACCCAGTACTTC; size: NA; J: TRBJ2-5; D: TRBD2; V: TRBV14